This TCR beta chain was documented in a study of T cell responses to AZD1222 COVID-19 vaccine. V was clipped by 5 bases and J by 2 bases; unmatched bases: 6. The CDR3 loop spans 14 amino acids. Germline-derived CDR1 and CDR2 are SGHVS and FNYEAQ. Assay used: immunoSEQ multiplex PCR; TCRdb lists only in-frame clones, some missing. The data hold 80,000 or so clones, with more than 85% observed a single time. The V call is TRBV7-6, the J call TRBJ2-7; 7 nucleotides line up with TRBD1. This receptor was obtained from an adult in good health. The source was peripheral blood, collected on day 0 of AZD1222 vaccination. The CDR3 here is CASSPQGVPYEQYF. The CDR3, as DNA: TGTGCCAGCAGCCCGCAGGGGGTTCCCTACGAGCAGTACTTC.